The 16 T cell receptor beta chains listed next were all sequenced from one sample in a study of CD8+CD57+ T cells in acquired aplastic anemia. Genomic DNA constituted the template upon which TCR beta VDJ and CDR3 profiling was performed. Using its own MiXCR run on the reads, TCRdb lists one record per CDR3 protein. Among under 200,000 distinct CDR3 sequences listed, less than 60% were seen once. Whoever was chosen for sequencing had shown CD8+CD57+ cell expansion by flow cytometry. The sample taken for sequencing was sorted CD4+, CD8+, or CD8+CD57+ T cells (not recorded which) from PBMCs. All receptors derive from a human donor with aplastic anemia.

The chain couples TRBV20-1 to TRBJ1-1; D is perhaps TRBD1 (6 bases). The CDR3 runs 15 residues. With 2 bases removed from V and 0 bases from J, the gap between germline ends came to 13 bases. Germline V gives CDR1 DFQATT, CDR2 SNEGSKA (reference sequence). In DNA form, the CDR3 reads TGCAGTGCTAGACGCGGACAGTACTTGAACACTGAAGCTTTCTTT. Residues: CSARRGQYLNTEAFF.

As regards this clonotype: A much more abundant neighbour one base away suggests this may be a read error. V and J are TRBV11-1 and TRBJ1-4; the match to TRBD1 covers 8 bases. The V and J ends lost 4 bases and 9 bases, in that order; junction bases with no gene match: 19. The CDR3 runs 18 residues. CDR1 is SGHAT and CDR2 is FQDESV in the germline V gene (reference sequence). The CDR3 DNA reads as TGTGCCAGCAGCTCGGACCGGATGGGGACAGGCCCCATTAAAAAACTGTTTTTT. It is translated as CASSSDRMGTGPIKKLFF. The full variable domain, rest sourced from reference TRBV11-1 and TRBJ1-4, is EAEVAQSPRYKITEKSQAVAFWCDPISGHATLYWYRQILGQGPELLVQFQDESVVDDSQLPKDRFSAERLKGVDSTLKIQPAELGDSAMYLCASSSDRMGTGPIKKLFFGSGTQLSVL.

J is TRBJ1-6 and V is TRBV7-9, with a possible D match to TRBD1 (5 bases). This CDR3 comprises 12 residues. The germline V gene encodes CDR1 SEHNR and CDR2 FQNEAQ (reference sequence). Trimming cost V 4 bases and J 12 bases, with 10 bases left between them. This chain's CDR3 is CASSSSGGPLHF. DNA of the CDR3: TGTGCCAGCAGCTCCTCGGGGGGACCCCTCCACTTT.

This clonotype was counted only a few times. V and J are TRBV10-3 and TRBJ1-2; TRBD1 might be the D (6 bases). CDR1 is ENHRY and CDR2 is SYGVKD in the germline V gene. Trimming took 4 bases from V and 7 from J, leaving 13 bases between them. This CDR3 spans 13 amino acids. CDR3 amino acids: CAISGGGLGGYTF. The CDR3 DNA follows: TGTGCCATCAGTGGCGGGGGGCTCGGTGGCTACACCTTC.

This clonotype was recorded a few times. The junction differs from germline at one of its ends, possibly a read error. CDR3 sequence (DNA): TGTGCCAGCAGACGGACAGGGGGGACCGGGGAGCTGTCTTTT. Translating it yields CASRRTGGTGELSF. The rearrangement links TRBV5-6 to TRBJ2-2; 10 positions agree with TRBD1. This CDR3 is built from 14 residues. The germline V gene encodes CDR1 SGHDT and CDR2 YYEEEE.

In its sample, this clonotype was seen many times. The CDR3 nucleotides are TGTGCCAGCAGCCGGGGGGCGGGGGCCAATGAGCAGTTCTTC. It translates to CASSRGAGANEQFF. The chain carries TRBV7-3 and TRBJ2-1; D is perhaps TRBD2 (7 bases). The CDR3 contains 14 residues. Germline V CDR1 and CDR2: SGHTA, FQGTGA. Deletions cut 5 bases from V and 6 bases from J, with 14 bases between.

The genes are TRBV24-1 and TRBJ2-1, with 11 positions matching TRBD1. CDR1 and CDR2 from the germline V gene are KGHDR and SFDVKD. The junction had 10 bases not matched to a gene; V was cut back by 5 bases and J by 11 bases. This CDR3 has 15 residues. The CDR3 reads CATSGGQGAYDKQFF. The CDR3 DNA reads as TGTGCCACCAGTGGCGGACAGGGGGCTTATGATAAGCAGTTCTTC.

The genes are TRBV24-1 and TRBJ1-1, with D unresolved. Between the trimmed V and J ends, which lost 2 bases and 5 bases, there was a span of 11 bases. Germline CDR1 and CDR2: KGHDR and SFDVKD. The CDR3 extends over 14 amino acids. CDR3 nucleotide sequence: TGTGCCACCAGTGATTCCCCGACGAGGACTGAAGCTTTCTTT. This gives the protein CATSDSPTRTEAFF.

This chain joins TRBV7-2 and TRBJ1-2, with D possibly matching TRBD1 (5 bases). Trimming pared 6 bases from V and 4 bases from J, leaving 12 bases between. The V gene's germline CDR1 is SGHTA and CDR2 FQGNSA. The CDR3 extends over 13 amino acids. The CDR3 is CASSSDRLYGYTF. CDR3 DNA: TGTGCCAGCAGTTCAGACAGACTCTATGGCTACACCTTC. Together with reference TRBV7-2 and TRBJ1-2, the CDR3 gives the full variable domain: GAGVSQSPSNKVTEKGKDVELRCDPISGHTALYWYRQSLGQGLEFLIYFQGNSAPDKSGLPSDRFSAERTGGSVSTLTIQRTQQEDSAVYLCASSSDRLYGYTFGSGTRLTVV.

This clonotype was seen ten or more times. The genes are TRBV7-2 and TRBJ1-5, with D unclear. Trimming removed 1 base from V and 5 bases from J, with 12 bases in between. From germline, CDR1 is SGHTA and CDR2 FQGNSA. The length of the CDR3 is 15 residues. As DNA, the CDR3 is TGTGCCAGCAGCTTAGTTCACGGAACCGATCAGCCCCAGCATTTT. Encoded protein: CASSLVHGTDQPQHF.

The gene calls are TRBV20-1 and TRBJ1-2; 7 bases match TRBD1. Germline V CDR1 and CDR2: DFQATT, SNEGSKA (reference sequence). With 1 base clipped from V and 3 bases from J, the junction kept 5 bases outside the gene matches. The CDR3 has 14 residues. As DNA, the CDR3 is TGCAGTGCTAGAGTGTCCGGACAGGACTATGGCTACACCTTC. Its translation: CSARVSGQDYGYTF.

CDR3 sequence: CASSFGTGVGEQYF. The CDR3 DNA sequence: TGTGCCAGCAGCTTCGGGACAGGTGTGGGGGAGCAGTACTTC. The chain carries TRBV7-6 and TRBJ2-7, with 8 bases fitting TRBD1. This CDR3 region has 14 residues. CDR1 is SGHVS, CDR2 FNYEAQ, per germline. V shed 3 bases, J shed 7 bases, and the junction held 8 bases outside the gene matches.

This clonotype has a count of ten or more. The chain is built from TRBV19 and TRBJ2-1; possible D gene TRBD2, 6 bases. Deletions cut 5 bases from V and 6 bases from J, with 17 bases between. This CDR3 has 15 amino acids. The V gene's germline CDR1 is LNHDA and CDR2 SQIVND (reference sequence). The CDR3 loop is CASSRVGGGPNEQFF. For the CDR3, the DNA is TGTGCCAGTAGTCGTGTTGGGGGAGGCCCCAATGAGCAGTTCTTC.

This clonotype showed up just a few times. The junction departs from the called germline gene at one end, perhaps through a read error. The rearrangement links TRBV12-3 or TRBV12-4 to TRBJ1-2; the D gene is possibly TRBD1 (6 bases). CDR3 length: 12 residues. DNA of the CDR3: TGTGCCGGCAGGGGAGGGGACTATGGCTACACCTTC. Translation: CAGRGGDYGYTF.

Details on this clonotype: A read error may produce the germline difference seen at one junction end. The rearrangement uses TRBV5-8 and TRBJ1-5, with a weak D call TRBD1 (5 bases). The CDR3 totals 12 residues. The germline CDR1 and CDR2 sequences are SGHTS and YDEGEE. CDR3 sequence reads: CASSGNRDLFFF. CDR3 nucleotide sequence: TGTGCCAGCAGCGGTAACCGGGACCTCTTCTTTTTT. The full variable domain, completed using reference TRBV5-8 and TRBJ1-5, is EAGVTQSPTHLIKTRGQQATLRCSPISGHTSVYWYQQALGLGLQFLLWYDEGEERNRGNFPPRFSGRQFPNYSSELNVNALELEDSALYLCASSGNRDLFFFGDGTRLSIL.

The sample holds a few counts of this clonotype. The gene calls are TRBV30 and TRBJ2-3; D is unresolved. The CDR3 loop spans 15 amino acids. V was shortened by 2 bases and J by 3 bases, with 15 bases between the two germline ends. CDR1 is GTSNPN, CDR2 SVGIG, per germline (reference sequence). The CDR3 nucleotides read TGTGCCTGGAGTCTTAACGCGCTAGGGACAGATACGCAGTATTTT. Protein: CAWSLNALGTDTQYF. Variable domain in full (rest from reference TRBV30 and TRBJ2-3): SQTIHQWPATLVQPVGSPLSLECTVEGTSNPNLYWYRQAAGRGLQLLFYSVGIGQISSEVPQNLSASRPQDRQFILSSKKLLLSDSGFYLCAWSLNALGTDTQYFGPGTRLTVL.